This T cell receptor (beta chain) is from a study of blood T cell repertoires in COVID-19. V gave up 6 bases and J gave up 4 bases; unmatched junction bases: 9. Germline assignment: CDR1 LNHDA and CDR2 SQIVND (reference sequence). The CDR3 spans 14 residues. Here immunoSEQ multiplex PCR was the method, and the copy in TCRdb shows in-frame clones only, minus some. The sample has roughly 350,000 clones; around 85% are singletons. The sample comprised peripheral blood. This TCR came from a woman younger than 30 with acute or convalescent COVID-19. This chain joins TRBV19 and TRBJ2-7; 7 bases match TRBD2. For the CDR3, the DNA is TGTGCCAGTAGCGGGGGAGGGGTTGCGTACGAGCAGTACTTC. Encoded protein: CASSGGGVAYEQYF. Full variable domain (outside the CDR3, taken from reference TRBV19 and TRBJ2-7): DGGITQSPKYLFRKEGQNVTLSCEQNLNHDAMYWYRQDPGQGLRLIYYSQIVNDFQKGDIAEGYSVSREKKESFPLTVTSAQKNPTAFYLCASSGGGVAYEQYFGPGTRLTVT.